The entry below gives a single T cell receptor (beta chain) sequence along with its context. Its antigen is undetermined. Germline-derived CDR1 and CDR2 are MNHEY and SVGAGI. CDR3 length: 14 residues. V lost 1 base and J lost 2, with 8 bases in between. TCRdb re-analysed the reads in MiXCR, keeping a single row per CDR3 protein. The sample has about 920,000 distinct CDR3 sequences; less than 35% are singletons. This sample stems from a study of T cell repertoires in cytomegalovirus infection. This TCR was recovered from a human donor in good health (CMV status not recorded). Some clones in this sample may be carry-over from other donors' samples. The material sequenced was cultured CD8+ T cells from PBMCs, taken from culture after CMV antigen stimulation. This rearrangement joins TRBV6-5 to TRBJ1-1; D gene uncertain. The CDR3 region has the DNA TGTGCCAGCAGTTACTTCGACGGTAACACTGAAGCTTTCTTT. This gives the protein CASSYFDGNTEAFF.